This T cell receptor beta chain is drawn from a study of HIV-infected patients and healthy controls. V was cut by 6 bases and J by 6 bases, with 18 bases left in between. Germline CDR1 SGHRS, CDR2 YFSETQ. The CDR3 length is 14 residues. Using its own MiXCR run on the 5' RACE reads, TCRdb lists one record per CDR3 protein. The sample lists about 70,000 distinct CDR3 sequences; about a sixth were seen once. Sequencing was carried out using CD4+ T cells from blood. This receptor was obtained from a human donor in good health. The chain links TRBV5-1 to TRBJ1-1; D is ambiguous. CDR3 amino acids: CASKGGSEFAEAFF. The CDR3 bases are TGCGCCAGCAAGGGTGGGTCGGAGTTCGCTGAAGCTTTCTTT.